The rows below give T cell receptor beta chains drawn from one sample of a study of shared clonotypes between healthy human individuals. Generated by immunoSEQ multiplex PCR, the TCRdb table keeps only in-frame clones and is missing some. This sample yields 600,000 to 750,000 clones, of which 72% are seen a single time; approximately 1.7% belongs to the top ten. The sequenced material came from memory CD4+ T cells sorted from blood. The receptor set was obtained from a woman in her twenties or thirties in good health. CDR3s include the opening cysteine and the closing phenylalanine or tryptophan. D genes are given only for firm matches. Clone size is stated in some rows and not others, as once, few, many or a class when expanded.

14	TRBJ1-2	many	TRBV7-2	.	CASSSYQGFNGYTF	TGTGCCAGCAGCTCCTACCAGGGATTTAATGGCTACACCTTC
14	TRBJ1-3	many	TRBV5-1	.	CASSLGTDGNTIYF	TGCGCCAGCAGCTTAGGGACGGATGGAAACACCATATATTTT
14	TRBJ2-7	once	TRBV10-3	.	CAINKGGSSHEQYF	TGTGCCATCAACAAAGGCGGCAGCAGTCACGAGCAGTACTTC
15	TRBJ1-5	.	TRBV4-1	.	CASKQTAGGDQPQHF	TGCGCCAGCAAACAAACGGCGGGGGGCGATCAGCCCCAGCATTTT
14	TRBJ1-4	.	TRBV5-1	.	CASKDGSTNEKLFF	TGCGCCAGCAAAGACGGCTCAACTAATGAAAAACTGTTTTTT
15	TRBJ2-7	medium-sized	TRBV4-2	TRBD2	CASSQDHGTSDEQYF	TGTGCCAGCAGCCAAGATCACGGGACTAGCGATGAGCAGTACTTC
15	TRBJ1-2	.	TRBV28	.	CASSLLSGGWRGYTF	TGTGCCAGCAGTTTATTGTCCGGGGGCTGGCGCGGCTACACCTTC
15	TRBJ2-7	once	TRBV7-3	TRBD2	CASSLVLAGVGEQYF	TGTGCCAGCAGCTTAGTGCTAGCGGGAGTAGGCGAGCAGTACTTC
11	TRBJ1-3	.	TRBV5-5	.	CASVRGNTIYF	TGTGCCAGCGTCCGGGGAAACACCATATATTTT
15	TRBJ2-1	.	TRBV28	.	CASSPTDYRRNEQFF	TGTGCCAGCAGTCCTACCGACTATAGGCGGAATGAGCAGTTCTTC
16	TRBJ1-2	many	TRBV28	TRBD1	CASSLPLGTGQYGYTF	TGTGCCAGCAGCCTGCCCCTCGGGACAGGTCAATATGGCTACACCTTC
12	TRBJ2-7	.	TRBV18	.	CASSPSSYEQYF	TGTGCCAGCTCGCCTAGTTCCTACGAGCAGTACTTC
12	TRBJ1-4	.	TRBV29-1	.	CSVTATNEKLFF	TGCAGCGTGACTGCAACTAATGAAAAACTGTTTTTT
16	TRBJ2-7	few	TRBV21-1	.	CASSKGRGQGQNEQYF	TGTGCCAGCAGCAAAGGTCGGGGACAGGGTCAAAACGAGCAGTACTTC
14	TRBJ1-1	.	TRBV18	.	CASSPEGGITEAFF	TGTGCCAGCTCACCGGAGGGAGGGATCACTGAAGCTTTCTTT
15	TRBJ2-3	many	TRBV5-1	.	CASKGLGKGTDTQYF	TGCGCCAGCAAGGGTCTAGGGAAAGGCACAGATACGCAGTATTTT
16	TRBJ1-5	.	TRBV6-1	TRBD1	CASSGLDRGGNQPQHF	TGTGCCAGCAGTGGATTGGACAGGGGAGGCAATCAGCCCCAGCATTTT
15	TRBJ2-3	.	TRBV5-1	TRBD2	CASATSGRLTDTQYF	TGCGCCAGCGCTACTAGCGGGCGACTCACAGATACGCAGTATTTT
13	TRBJ1-1	.	TRBV14	.	CASSLQGNTEAFF	TGTGCCAGCAGCCTACAGGGGAACACTGAAGCTTTCTTT
15	TRBJ2-7	.	TRBV7-9	TRBD1	CASTSQGALAREQYF	TGTGCCAGCACCTCCCAGGGGGCTTTAGCTCGCGAGCAGTACTTC
14	TRBJ1-3	.	TRBV6-6	.	CASSTQGFGNTIYF	TGTGCCAGCAGCACACAGGGTTTTGGAAACACCATATATTTT
16	TRBJ2-3	.	TRBV7-6	.	CASRPLDRSGLDTQYF	TGTGCCAGCAGACCACTCGACAGGTCGGGATTAGATACGCAGTATTTT
16	TRBJ1-1	.	TRBV2	.	CASRWVDRKAGTEAFF	TGTGCCAGCAGGTGGGTTGACAGGAAGGCCGGCACTGAAGCTTTCTTT
14	TRBJ1-5	.	TRBV6-1	.	CASRSSPGNQPQHF	TGTGCCAGCAGATCCAGCCCAGGGAATCAGCCCCAGCATTTT
15	TRBJ1-2	.	TRBV18	.	CASSQGPGLDYGYTF	TGTGCCAGCTCACAAGGGCCAGGGCTGGACTATGGCTACACCTTC
17	TRBJ2-3	.	TRBV27	TRBD2	CASSPGTSGEYVDTQYF	TGTGCCAGCAGTCCCGGGACTAGCGGGGAGTATGTAGATACGCAGTATTTT
16	TRBJ2-5	.	TRBV6-5	TRBD1	CASSFGDRQGPETQYF	TGTGCCAGCAGTTTTGGCGATAGACAGGGACCGGAGACCCAGTACTTC
12	TRBJ2-5	.	TRBV11-2	.	CASSFEGETQYF	TGTGCCAGCAGCTTTGAGGGAGAGACCCAGTACTTC
14	TRBJ2-1	.	TRBV5-4	TRBD2	CASSQGLAGREQFF	TGTGCCAGCAGCCAGGGTCTAGCGGGACGTGAGCAGTTCTTC
14	TRBJ1-1	.	TRBV18	TRBD1	CASSPSTGQAQAFF	TGTGCCAGCTCCCCTTCGACAGGGCAGGCCCAAGCTTTCTTT
15	TRBJ2-5	.	TRBV7-2	.	CASSLVLMYQETQYF	TGTGCCAGCAGCTTAGTTTTAATGTACCAAGAGACCCAGTACTTC
14	TRBJ1-2	few	TRBV7-9	.	CASSPLTVNYGYTF	TGTGCCAGCAGCCCGTTGACAGTGAACTATGGCTACACCTTC
11	TRBJ1-1	few	TRBV28	.	CASREYTEAFF	TGTGCCAGCAGGGAGTACACTGAAGCTTTCTTT
17	TRBJ2-4	.	TRBV27	TRBD2	CASSSPGLAGSSNIQYF	TGTGCCAGCAGTTCACCCGGACTAGCGGGATCCTCAAACATTCAGTACTTC
14	TRBJ1-1	.	TRBV28	TRBD1	CASSLGQVNTEAFF	TGTGCCAGCAGTTTAGGACAGGTGAACACTGAAGCTTTCTTT
14	TRBJ1-2	many	TRBV14	TRBD1	CASSLGQGLYGYTF	TGTGCCAGCAGCCTTGGACAGGGGTTATATGGCTACACCTTC
15	TRBJ2-2	.	TRBV19	.	CASSMAGINTGELFF	TGTGCCAGTAGTATGGCGGGGATTAACACCGGGGAGCTGTTTTTT
14	TRBJ2-7	few	TRBV5-8	.	CASSFRDIKYEQYF	TGTGCCAGCAGCTTCCGGGACATAAAGTACGAGCAGTACTTC
14	TRBJ2-1	.	TRBV6-5	.	CASSRSSSYNEQFF	TGTGCCAGCAGTAGGAGCAGCTCCTACAATGAGCAGTTCTTC
15	TRBJ2-7	.	TRBV7-9	TRBD2	CASSDGASGRSEQYF	TGTGCCAGCAGCGATGGGGCTAGCGGGAGATCTGAGCAGTACTTC
16	TRBJ2-3	few	TRBV10-3	.	CAIRPGGAGGSDTQYF	TGTGCCATCAGACCAGGGGGCGCGGGAGGGTCAGATACGCAGTATTTT
15	TRBJ1-5	.	TRBV4-1	.	CASSQDLQGYQPQHF	TGCGCCAGCAGCCAAGATCTGCAAGGGTATCAGCCCCAGCATTTT
15	TRBJ2-1	.	TRBV7-2	TRBD2	CASSLTSGKYNEQFF	TGTGCCAGCAGCTTAACTAGCGGGAAATACAATGAGCAGTTCTTC
19	TRBJ2-1	.	TRBV11-3	.	CASSLDQWGGTGEENEQFF	TGTGCCAGCAGCTTAGATCAATGGGGTGGAACGGGAGAGGAGAATGAGCAGTTCTTC
15	TRBJ2-1	.	TRBV5-1	TRBD2	CASSFSGSSYNEQFF	TGCGCCAGCAGCTTTAGCGGGAGCTCCTACAATGAGCAGTTCTTC
16	TRBJ2-3	.	TRBV5-4	TRBD2	CASATGTSGTGGAQYF	TGTGCCAGCGCTACCGGGACTAGCGGGACCGGGGGGGCGCAGTATTTT
14	TRBJ2-7	.	TRBV5-1	.	CASSLAGRPWEQYF	TGCGCCAGCAGCTTGGCTGGGCGACCCTGGGAGCAGTACTTC
15	TRBJ1-5	.	TRBV7-9	.	CASSLVGQYNQPQHF	TGTGCCAGCAGCTTAGTAGGACAGTACAATCAGCCCCAGCATTTT
14	TRBJ2-2	.	TRBV7-7	.	CASSGGRNTGELFF	TGTGCCAGCAGCGGGGGACGGAACACCGGGGAGCTGTTTTTT
16	TRBJ2-2	.	TRBV2	TRBD1	CASRKGTGGYAGELFF	TGTGCCAGCAGGAAAGGTACAGGGGGCTACGCCGGGGAGCTGTTTTTT
15	TRBJ2-5	.	TRBV15	.	CATSSGERSQETQYF	TGTGCCACCAGCAGTGGAGAGCGGAGCCAAGAGACCCAGTACTTC
14	TRBJ2-3	.	TRBV19	.	CASSRNGGTDTQYF	TGTGCCAGTAGCCGGAATGGGGGCACAGATACGCAGTATTTT